This T cell receptor beta chain appears in the sequencing data of a study of cytomegalovirus exposure and HLA in healthy donors. General study results and limits: Researchers reportedly found TCR beta sequences accurately predicted most subjects' HLA-A and HLA-B alleles. TCR sequences were mostly rare, though some public TCRs occurred in many donors.

Both 60 Vbeta primers and 13 Jbeta primers went into the PCR. The table came from immunoSEQ multiplex PCR; TCRdb's copy has only in-frame clones and leaves some out. Of over 130,000 clones listed, around 75% were seen once; the top ten hold approximately 1.6%. As for this clone: Its antigen is as yet unknown.

The germline V gene encodes CDR1 SQVTM and CDR2 ANQGSEA. CDR3 length equals 13 residues. J gave up 5 bases and V 6 bases, and 7 bases lay outside the gene matches. The chain recombines TRBV29-1 with TRBJ1-2; 9 bases map to TRBD1. The specimen sequenced was PBMCs. The source is a woman under 40 in good health and CMV-seronegative. In DNA form, the CDR3 reads TGCAGCGTAACCGGACAGGGGTCGTATGGCTACACCTTC. It yields the protein CSVTGQGSYGYTF.